This TCR beta chain comes out of a study of T cell repertoires in cytomegalovirus infection. Overall study findings and caveats: Summed frequency of public TCR beta families distinguished CMV carriers with the relevant HLA.

This clonotype was counted between two and nine times. The antigen remains unidentified. The CDR3 totals 17 residues. CDR1 is SGHAT, CDR2 FQNNGV, per germline. Trimming took off 2 bases at V and 6 bases at J, with 22 bases between the two ends. MiXCR, applied by TCRdb to the reads, yields one record per CDR3 protein. The sample gives 230,000 or so distinct CDR3 sequences, about 39% of which show up once; 55% to 70% is in the top ten. The clonotype comes from a human donor in good health (CMV status not recorded). Some clones in this sample may be carry-over from other donors' samples. The chain uses TRBV11-2 and TRBJ1-2, with a weak D call TRBD1 (6 bases). Sequenced material: CD8+ T cells from cultured PBMCs, taken from culture after CMV antigen stimulation. The CDR3 reads CASSLWEAGEVQNGYTF. For the CDR3, the DNA is TGTGCCAGCAGCTTATGGGAAGCAGGGGAAGTTCAGAATGGCTACACCTTC.